The next 10 T cell receptor beta chains were all read from a single sample in a study of technical replicates of blood from a handful of donors (dated 2017 in TCRdb). The method behind the library was the immunoSEQ multiplex PCR assay. TCRdb limited this immuneACCESS table to in-frame rearrangements with V and J called. A share of clones is missing; checked studies link under half to unresolved V genes, and the rest is unexplained. The sample data list approximately 94,000 clones, and 90% to 96% of these were observed just once. The ten top clones hold around 0.37% of the sample. The sample consisted of T cells isolated from PBMCs. Receptors originate from a human donor in good health.

This sequence joins TRBV9 and TRBJ2-6; a possible D gene is TRBD1 (6 bases). The CDR3 has 16 residues. In germline, CDR1 is SGDLS, CDR2 YYNGEE. Trimming stripped 5 bases from V and 1 base from J, with 13 bases between. The CDR3 region has the DNA TGTGCCAGCAGAAAAGGGGGTAGATCTGGGGCCAACGTCCTGACTTTC. Protein sequence: CASRKGGRSGANVLTF.

The chain combines TRBV7-2 with TRBJ2-2; 9 positions agree with TRBD2. Looked up from germline, CDR1 is SGHTA and CDR2 is FQGNSA. CDR3 size: 15 residues. J lost 8 bases, V lost 3 bases, and 7 bases had no gene match. The CDR3, as DNA: TGTGCCAGCAGCTTTGGCGGGAGGGCCACTGGGGAGCTGTTTTTT. Translated, it gives CASSFGGRATGELFF.

The CDR3 loop reads CASRALETQYF. In DNA, the CDR3 is TGTGCCAGCAGGGCCTTAGAGACCCAGTACTTC. V is TRBV27 and J is TRBJ2-5, with no clear D. Germline V gives CDR1 MNHEY, CDR2 SMNVEV (reference sequence). The CDR3 extends over 11 amino acids. V lost 6 bases and J lost 4, with 6 bases in between.

This chain joins TRBV2 and TRBJ2-3; TRBD2 matches 10 bases. The CDR3 totals 16 residues. The V gene end was trimmed by 6 bases and the J gene end by 4 bases; junction bases not matched to a gene: 10. CDR1 and CDR2 (germline): SNHLY, FYNNEI. Written as DNA, the CDR3 is TGTGCCAGCAGCGCCGCAGCGGGAGGGCCATCAGATACGCAGTATTTT. Amino acids: CASSAAAGGPSDTQYF.

With respect to this clone: The same CDR3 can be traced to other DNA sequences in this sample. The J gene is TRBJ1-5, the V gene TRBV19; D is ambiguous. Germline V gene data show CDR1 as LNHDA and CDR2 as SQIVND (reference sequence). Trimming pared 2 bases from V and 4 bases from J, leaving 12 bases between. The CDR3 covers 15 residues. CDR3 amino acids: CASSIRGGGNQPQHF. The CDR3 DNA is TGTGCCAGTAGTATACGTGGAGGCGGGAATCAGCCCCAGCATTTT.

This chain links TRBV30 with TRBJ2-3, with TRBD1 matching 9 bases. Germline V gene lookup returns CDR1 GTSNPN and CDR2 SVGIG (reference sequence). V lost 4 bases to trimming and J lost 3 bases; unmatched junction nucleotides: 5. The CDR3 consists of 14 residues. The CDR3 reads CAWTSDRGTDTQYF. In DNA, the CDR3 is TGTGCCTGGACCAGCGACAGGGGGACAGATACGCAGTATTTT.

This chain joins TRBV4-1 and TRBJ1-4; 11 bases line up with TRBD1. CDR1 MGHRA and CDR2 YSYEKL come from the germline V gene. This CDR3 region has 17 residues. V lost 4 bases to trimming and J lost 8 bases; unmatched junction nucleotides: 12. The CDR3 sequence is CASSPYYRTGGDEKLFF. In DNA, the CDR3 is TGCGCCAGCAGCCCCTATTACCGGACAGGGGGCGACGAAAAACTGTTTTTT.

The chain uses TRBV7-9 and TRBJ1-1; 7 bases map to TRBD1. The V and J ends lost 5 bases and 7 bases, in that order; junction bases with no gene match: 7. This CDR3 spans 13 amino acids. Germline loops: CDR1 SEHNR, CDR2 FQNEAQ (reference sequence). CDR3 in DNA: TGTGCCAGCAGCCGAACAGGGGAAGGTGAAGCTTTCTTT. This translates into CASSRTGEGEAFF.

The chain carries TRBV9 and TRBJ2-1, with D possibly matching TRBD2 (5 bases). The CDR3 runs to 14 residues. Germline V gene lookup returns CDR1 SGDLS and CDR2 YYNGEE. V dropped 1 base and J dropped 4 bases, with 9 bases sitting between them. As DNA, the CDR3 is TGTGCCAGCAGCGTAACGGGGAAGTACAATGAGCAGTTCTTC. This translates into CASSVTGKYNEQFF.

J is TRBJ2-2 and V is TRBV7-2; 11 bases agree with TRBD2. Germline V gene sequence: CDR1 SGHTA, CDR2 FQGNSA. There are 17 residues in the CDR3. V trimming: 4 bases; J trimming: 3 bases; junction bases outside the gene matches: 7. CDR3 coding DNA: TGTGCCAGCAGCTCTGCCGGACTAGCGGGTTACACCGGGGAGCTGTTTTTT. This sequence encodes CASSSAGLAGYTGELFF.